Below are 18 T cell receptor beta chains sequenced from a single sample in a study of spatial heterogeneity in lung cancer. The sample's time point: sample taken at primary tumor resection. TCRdb reprocessed the 5' RACE reads via MiXCR and lists one record per CDR3 protein. The top ten hold less than 8% of the sample, which has 20,000 to 25,000 distinct CDR3 sequences, around 4.3% seen once. The source was PBMCs, collected at surgery. These receptors were collected from a male donor with early-stage non-small cell lung cancer.

The chain recombines TRBV12-5 with TRBJ1-2; D unclear. The CDR3 runs 17 residues. Germline CDR1 LGHNT, CDR2 FRNRAP. V shed 1 base and J shed 2 bases, with 17 bases lying between them. CDR3 DNA sequence: TGTGCTAGTGGTTTGGCTTCTGCAGAGGGCGCGAACTATGGCTACACCTTC. Protein: CASGLASAEGANYGYTF.

By sample share, this clonotype is medium-sized. The J gene is TRBJ1-1, the V gene TRBV29-1, with a weak D call TRBD1 (5 bases). This CDR3 spans 12 amino acids. CDR1 SQVTM and CDR2 ANQGSEA come from the germline V gene. Trimming took 6 bases from V and 6 from J, leaving 14 bases between them. DNA for the CDR3: TGCAGCGTATACAGGACTAGCTCTGAAGCTTTCTTT. Translated: CSVYRTSSEAFF.

The rearrangement joins TRBV27 to TRBJ2-5; tentatively, D is TRBD2 (6 bases). V was pared by 7 bases and J by 4 bases, with 13 bases between. There are 13 residues in the CDR3. The V gene's germline CDR1 is MNHEY and CDR2 SMNVEV (reference sequence). The CDR3 is CASKGGPRETQYF. Here the CDR3 DNA reads TGTGCCAGCAAAGGAGGGCCCCGAGAGACCCAGTACTTC.

The J gene is TRBJ2-7, the V gene TRBV6-5; 7 bases line up with TRBD1. The CDR3 sequence is 15 residues long. The V segment lost 6 bases and the J segment 1 base; nucleotides outside the gene matches: 9. The germline CDR1 and CDR2 sequences are MNHEY and SVGAGI. The CDR3 nucleotides are TGTGCCAGCAGCCCCCCGGGGACAGCTTCCTACGAGCAGTACTTC. Translating it yields CASSPPGTASYEQYF.

This clonotype was picked up many times. The rearrangement uses TRBV28 and TRBJ1-2, with D possibly TRBD1 on 5 matching bases. The V gene lost 1 base and the J gene lost 6 bases, with 15 bases spanning the gap. The CDR3 covers 15 residues. CDR1 and CDR2 from the germline V gene are MDHEN and SYDVKM. The DNA of the CDR3 is TGTGCCAGCAGTTTATTTAGGAGGCAGGGAGATGGCTACACCTTC. Translated, it gives CASSLFRRQGDGYTF.

This clonotype was seen more than once but under ten times. The chain employs TRBV5-6 and TRBJ1-1; D gene uncertain. This CDR3 is built from 14 residues. CDR1 and CDR2 from the germline V gene are SGHDT and YYEEEE. Trimming left V 4 bases short and J 3 bases short, with 13 bases between. CDR3 loop: CASSPTRVDTEAFF. The DNA for the CDR3 is TGTGCCAGCAGCCCCACCCGGGTGGACACTGAAGCTTTCTTT.

V gene TRBV6-2 or TRBV6-3 combines with J gene TRBJ2-7, with 7 bases lining up with TRBD2. CDR1 and CDR2 (germline): MNHEY, SVGEGT. This CDR3 is built from 16 residues. J lost 0 bases, V lost 3 bases, and 8 bases had no gene match. CDR3 sequence reads: CASSYRGRDTSYEQYF. CDR3 bases: TGTGCCAGCAGTTATCGGGGGAGGGATACCTCCTACGAGCAGTACTTC.

This clonotype was seen ten or more times. V usage is TRBV20-1 and J usage is TRBJ1-1, with D possibly matching TRBD1 (6 bases). V lost 2 bases and J 7 bases, leaving 8 bases between the germline ends. CDR1 and CDR2 (germline): DFQATT, SNEGSKA (reference sequence). The CDR3 is 11 residues long. The CDR3 DNA is TGCAGTGCTAGAAGACAGGTTGAAGCTTTCTTT. As protein: CSARRQVEAFF.

This clonotype has ten or more counts. The genes are TRBV3-1 and TRBJ2-6; 9 bases are a match to TRBD1. The CDR3 contains 19 residues. With V trimmed by 4 bases and J by 2 bases, 12 bases remained unmatched. Looked up from germline, CDR1 is LGHDT and CDR2 is YNNKEL (reference sequence). The DNA for the CDR3 is TGTGCCAGCAGCCCAACAGTTGGACAGGGGATTGCTGGGGCCAACGTCCTGACTTTC. The encoded protein is CASSPTVGQGIAGANVLTF.

The sample holds many counts of this clonotype. V is TRBV6-2 or TRBV6-3 and J is TRBJ1-3; D gene unclear. The germline V gene has CDR1 MNHEY and CDR2 SVGEGT. Between the trimmed V and J ends, which lost 4 bases and 7 bases, there was a span of 17 bases. CDR3 size: 15 residues. The CDR3 DNA sequence: TGTGCCAGCAGTTCAGCCGGGCCCGATGGGAACACCATATATTTT. Its protein product is CASSSAGPDGNTIYF.

This clonotype has at least ten counts. The chain carries TRBV20-1 and TRBJ2-7; 10 bases are a match to TRBD1. Per germline, CDR1 DFQATT and CDR2 SNEGSKA (reference sequence). CDR3 length: 14 amino acids. The J segment lost 3 bases and the V segment lost 6 bases, leaving 8 bases of the junction unmatched. CDR3 in amino acids: CSAFGQGELYEQYF. The CDR3 DNA reads as TGCAGTGCCTTCGGACAGGGGGAACTCTACGAGCAGTACTTC.

This clonotype was recorded at least ten times. This chain connects TRBV4-1 to TRBJ1-2; D perhaps matches TRBD1 (5 bases). V was shortened by 0 bases and J by 8 bases, with 16 bases between the two germline ends. CDR1 is MGHRA, CDR2 YSYEKL, per germline. The length of the CDR3 is 15 residues. CDR3 DNA sequence: TGCGCCAGCAGCCAAGATGCAGGAGGGGTAAAGGGCTACACCTTC. It codes for CASSQDAGGVKGYTF.

This clonotype was observed at least ten times. The V call is TRBV27, the J call TRBJ2-3; possible D gene TRBD2, 7 bases. The V end lost 8 bases, the J end lost 5 bases, and 14 bases lay between the germline ends. Germline V gene sequence: CDR1 MNHEY, CDR2 SMNVEV (reference sequence). CDR3 length: 13 residues. This CDR3 reads CASGGGGLDTQYF. CDR3 sequence (DNA): TGTGCCAGCGGGGGAGGGGGTTTAGATACGCAGTATTTT.

The V call is TRBV6-2 or TRBV6-3, the J call TRBJ2-2, with D possibly matching TRBD1 (6 bases). Germline V gives CDR1 MNHEY, CDR2 SVGEGT. Trimming took off 0 bases at V and 1 base at J, with 9 bases between the two ends. CDR3 size: 16 residues. CDR3 residues: CASSYSVTGNTGELFF. For the CDR3, the DNA is TGTGCCAGCAGTTACTCCGTGACAGGGAACACCGGGGAGCTGTTTTTT.

This clonotype was observed once. Compared with germline, one end of the junction differs, possibly owing to a read error. CDR3 region: CTSSDVRGTRETQYF. CDR3 sequence (DNA): TGCACCAGCAGTGATGTCAGGGGAACTCGAGAGACCCAGTACTTC. V is TRBV10-2 and J is TRBJ2-5, with TRBD1 as a possible D gene (6 bases). CDR3 length equals 15 residues. Per germline, CDR1 WSHSY and CDR2 SAAADI.

This clonotype was detected many times. The rearrangement uses TRBV25-1 and TRBJ1-6; D not certain. CDR1 is MGHDK and CDR2 is SYGVNS in the germline V gene. Trimming cost V 2 bases and J 10 bases, with 12 bases left between them. This CDR3 is 14 amino acids long. This CDR3 reads CASSEGNYRSPLHF. CDR3 nucleotides: TGTGCCAGCAGTGAAGGCAACTATAGATCACCCCTCCACTTT. The variable domain in full, with the rest retrieved from reference TRBV25-1 and TRBJ1-6, is EADIYQTPRYLVIGTGKKITLECSQTMGHDKMYWYQQDPGMELHLIHYSYGVNSTEKGDLSSESTVSRIRTEHFPLTLESARPSHTSQYLCASSEGNYRSPLHFGNGTRLTVT.

This rearrangement joins TRBV4-1 to TRBJ1-1, with D perhaps TRBD1 (5 bases). The V end lost 5 bases, the J end lost 0 bases, and 10 bases lay between the germline ends. Germline assignment: CDR1 MGHRA and CDR2 YSYEKL. The length of the CDR3 is 14 residues. CDR3 sequence reads: CASSTGGLNTEAFF. The CDR3 DNA reads TGCGCCAGCAGCACGGGGGGACTGAACACTGAAGCTTTCTTT.

This clonotype is deemed medium-sized. This rearrangement joins TRBV7-8 to TRBJ2-7; 8 bases match TRBD1. Trimming removed 4 bases from V and 0 bases from J; junction bases left unmatched: 11. The germline V gene has CDR1 SGHVS and CDR2 FQNEAQ. This CDR3 has 17 residues. The CDR3 loop reads CASSYTPGQVNSYEQYF. In DNA form, the CDR3 reads TGTGCCAGCAGCTACACACCGGGACAGGTAAACTCCTACGAGCAGTACTTC. The whole variable domain, remainder taken from reference TRBV7-8 and TRBJ2-7, is GAGVSQSPRYKVAKRGQDVALRCDPISGHVSLFWYQQALGQGPEFLTYFQNEAQLDKSGLPSDRFFAERPEGSVSTLKIQRTQQEDSAVYLCASSYTPGQVNSYEQYFGPGTRLTVT.